The T cell receptor (beta chain) described here comes from a study of blood T cell repertoires in COVID-19. Looking at the study overall: Sources were T cells, B-cell-depleted T cells, or PBMCs; the material itself was cDNA or gDNA.

This CDR3 is 16 amino acids long. The V end lost 7 bases, the J end lost 6 bases, and 22 bases lay between the germline ends. The germline CDR1 and CDR2 sequences are WSHSY and SAAADI. Assay used: immunoSEQ multiplex PCR; TCRdb lists only in-frame clones, some missing. The repertoire holds about 360,000 clones, more than 75% seen once, with approximately 1.2% in the top ten. Participant age was roughly 18 to 89 years, and participants resided in fewer than 30 US areas. Researchers sorted participants into cohorts using their self-reported clinical history. V is TRBV10-2 and J is TRBJ1-5; D is perhaps TRBD1 (6 bases). The sequenced sample consisted of PBMCs or T cells enriched from blood (not recorded which). The sequence came from a man aged 25-45 years who had recovered from COVID-19. The CDR3: CASTLAVTGPIQPQHF. CDR3 DNA sequence: TGCGCCAGCACCCTCGCCGTGACAGGACCTATTCAGCCCCAGCATTTT.